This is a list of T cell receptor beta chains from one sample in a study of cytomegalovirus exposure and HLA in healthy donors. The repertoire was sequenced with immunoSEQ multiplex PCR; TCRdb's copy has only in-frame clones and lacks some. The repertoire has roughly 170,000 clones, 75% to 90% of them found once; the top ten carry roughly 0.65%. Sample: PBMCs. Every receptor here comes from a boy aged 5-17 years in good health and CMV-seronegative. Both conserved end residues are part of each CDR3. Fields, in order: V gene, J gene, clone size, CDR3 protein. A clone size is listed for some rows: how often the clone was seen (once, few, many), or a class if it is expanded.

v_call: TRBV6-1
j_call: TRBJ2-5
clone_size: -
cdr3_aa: CASSEPGLGGETQYF

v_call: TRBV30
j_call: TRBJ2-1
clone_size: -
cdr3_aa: CAWLRGFSPGEQFF

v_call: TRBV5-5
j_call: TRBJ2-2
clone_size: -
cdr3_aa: CASSLGGEAGELFF

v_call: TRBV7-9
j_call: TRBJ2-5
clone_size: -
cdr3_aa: CSSSSAYPLRGRGEETQYF

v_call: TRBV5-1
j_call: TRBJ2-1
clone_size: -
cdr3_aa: CASSLLAGVFNEQFF

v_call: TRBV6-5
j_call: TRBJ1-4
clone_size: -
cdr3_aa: CASSRKSGTREKLFF

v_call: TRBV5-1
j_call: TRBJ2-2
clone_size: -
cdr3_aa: CASSLMTGVELFF

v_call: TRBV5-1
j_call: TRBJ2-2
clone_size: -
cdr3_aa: CASSRTGSVTGELFF

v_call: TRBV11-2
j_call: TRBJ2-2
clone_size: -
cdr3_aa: CASSLAGGKLFF

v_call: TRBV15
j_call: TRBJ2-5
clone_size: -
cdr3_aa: CATSPWDREETQYF

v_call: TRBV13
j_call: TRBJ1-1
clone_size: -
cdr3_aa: CASSNQVTTNTEAFF

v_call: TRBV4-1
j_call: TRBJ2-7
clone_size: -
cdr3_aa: CASSHRPSRDSYEQYF

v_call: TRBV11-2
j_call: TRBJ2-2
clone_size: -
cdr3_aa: CASSHLTSGRAKGELFF

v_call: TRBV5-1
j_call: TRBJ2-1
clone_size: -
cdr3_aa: CASSLGDYSYNEQFF

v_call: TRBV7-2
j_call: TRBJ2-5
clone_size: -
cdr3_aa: CASSPGGGAGETQYF

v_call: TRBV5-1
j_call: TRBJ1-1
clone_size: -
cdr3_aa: CASSLRDRGTEAFF

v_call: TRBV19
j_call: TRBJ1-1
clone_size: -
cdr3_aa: CASSRALSYLNTEAFF

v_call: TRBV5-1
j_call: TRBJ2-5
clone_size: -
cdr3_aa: CASSLVGAGDETQYF

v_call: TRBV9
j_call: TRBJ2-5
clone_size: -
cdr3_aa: CASSVGGGEGETQYF

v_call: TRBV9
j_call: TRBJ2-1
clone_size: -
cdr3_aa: CASSMDTYNEQFF

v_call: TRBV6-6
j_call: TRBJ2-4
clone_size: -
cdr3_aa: CASSRSGVPKNIQYF

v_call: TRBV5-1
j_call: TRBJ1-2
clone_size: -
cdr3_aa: CASRFQGAAGYGYTF

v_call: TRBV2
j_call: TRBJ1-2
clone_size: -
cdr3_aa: CASSGRQTNYGYTF

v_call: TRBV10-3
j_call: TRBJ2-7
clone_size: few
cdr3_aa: CAIKENPYEQYF

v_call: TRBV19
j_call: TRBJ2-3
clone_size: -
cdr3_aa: CATERTQGRTSKKQYF

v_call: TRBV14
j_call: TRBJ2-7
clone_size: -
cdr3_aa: CASSHKDRAYEQYF

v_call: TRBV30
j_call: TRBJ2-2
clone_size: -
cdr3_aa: CAWTDRVAGELFF